These 10 T cell receptor beta chains came from one sample sequenced in a study of T cell responses to AZD1222 COVID-19 vaccine. Using immunoSEQ multiplex PCR, the repertoire was profiled, and TCRdb retains in-frame clones only, with some absent. The data contain 150,000 to 250,000 clones, about 89% of them singletons. Sequenced material: peripheral blood, taken 28 days after the second AZD1222 dose. The source of these receptors is an adult who received the AZD1222 COVID-19 vaccine.

The V call is TRBV18, the J call TRBJ1-5; no firm D call. Germline V lookup: CDR1 KGHSH, CDR2 LQKENI. Trimming pared 1 base from V and 2 bases from J, leaving 9 bases between. The CDR3 spans 15 residues. CDR3 amino acids: CASSPQPLGNQPQHF. The CDR3 region has the DNA TGTGCCAGCTCACCACAGCCTTTGGGCAATCAGCCCCAGCATTTT. Complete variable domain (other parts from reference TRBV18 and TRBJ1-5): NAGVMQNPRHLVRRRGQEARLRCSPMKGHSHVYWYRQLPEEGLKFMVYLQKENIIDESGMPKERFSAEFPKEGPSILRIQQVVRGDSAAYFCASSPQPLGNQPQHFGDGTRLSIL.

V gene TRBV3-1 (or the pseudogene TRBV3-2) combines with J gene TRBJ2-3; unclear D gene. The CDR3 runs 13 residues. Germline CDR1 LGHDT, CDR2 YNNKEL (reference sequence). The V gene lost 3 bases and the J gene lost 3 bases, with 7 bases spanning the gap. The CDR3 region is CASSHIRTDTQYF. The CDR3 nucleotides are TGTGCCAGCAGCCACATTCGTACAGATACGCAGTATTTT.

The chain links TRBV5-6 to TRBJ2-5; D gene uncertain. With 0 bases removed from V and 7 bases from J, the gap between germline ends came to 13 bases. The germline gives CDR1 SGHDT, CDR2 YYEEEE. There are 14 residues in the CDR3. The CDR3 DNA reads TGTGCCAGCAGCTTGGGGCCCAATCGTGGGACCCAGTACTTC. Protein: CASSLGPNRGTQYF.

V usage is TRBV19 and J usage is TRBJ1-5; TRBD1 might be the D (6 bases). The length of the CDR3 is 15 residues. With 4 bases removed from V and 5 bases from J, the gap between germline ends came to 15 bases. The germline V gene encodes CDR1 LNHDA and CDR2 SQIVND (reference sequence). The CDR3 region is CASSTTGGRDQPQHF. The CDR3 nucleotides read TGTGCCAGTAGTACGACAGGCGGACGGGATCAGCCCCAGCATTTT.

The chain uses TRBV12-3 or TRBV12-4 and TRBJ2-2; D ambiguous. Trimming removed 3 bases from V and 4 bases from J, with 6 bases in between. The CDR3 contains 13 residues. The CDR3 spells CASSFWVTGELFF. The CDR3 DNA reads as TGTGCCAGCAGTTTTTGGGTCACCGGGGAGCTGTTTTTT.

This clone was recorded once. The V gene is TRBV28, the J gene TRBJ2-1; weak D call: TRBD1 (7 bases). The V gene lost 5 bases and the J gene lost 7 bases, with 18 bases spanning the gap. The CDR3 extends over 15 amino acids. The germline V gene has CDR1 MDHEN and CDR2 SYDVKM. The CDR3 region has the DNA TGTGCCAGCAGTCCGGGCGGAGGGGGCGCTAATGAGCAGTTCTTC. Translated: CASSPGGGGANEQFF.

The table lists this clone with a few counts. The CDR3 is CASSWGQGGGVYEQYF. For the CDR3, the DNA is TGTGCCAGCAGCTGGGGACAGGGTGGTGGGGTCTACGAGCAGTACTTC. V usage is TRBV5-4 and J usage is TRBJ2-7, with TRBD1 matching over 9 bases. Unmatched junction bases numbered 10, after V lost 3 bases and J lost 3 bases. The CDR3 contains 16 residues. CDR1 and CDR2 (germline): SGHNT, YYREEE (reference sequence).

The chain recombines TRBV12-3 or TRBV12-4 with TRBJ1-1; TRBD1 matches 7 bases. The CDR3 totals 13 residues. The V and J ends lost 3 bases and 7 bases, in that order; junction bases with no gene match: 5. The CDR3 protein is CASSLARGGEAFF. The CDR3 DNA sequence: TGTGCCAGCAGTTTGGCCAGGGGGGGTGAAGCTTTCTTT.

This clone occurred once. The V call is TRBV5-1, the J call TRBJ2-5; D may be TRBD1 (5 bases). Germline CDR1 reads SGHRS; CDR2 reads YFSETQ. V was pared by 2 bases and J by 4 bases, with 18 bases between. The CDR3 covers 16 residues. Here the CDR3 reads CASSLRTRSLGETQYF. For the CDR3, the DNA is TGCGCCAGCAGCTTAAGGACACGTAGCCTCGGAGAGACCCAGTACTTC.

In regard to this clone: The junction departs from the called germline gene at one end, perhaps through a read error. This chain links TRBV6-1 with TRBJ1-5; D is ambiguous. The CDR3 spans 18 residues. Germline V CDR1 and CDR2: MNHNS, SASEGT. CDR3 in amino acids: CASSETWSSLVSDQPQHF. CDR3 nucleotide sequence: TGTGCCAGCAGTGAAACCTGGTCGAGTTTGGTTAGCGATCAGCCCCAGCATTTT.